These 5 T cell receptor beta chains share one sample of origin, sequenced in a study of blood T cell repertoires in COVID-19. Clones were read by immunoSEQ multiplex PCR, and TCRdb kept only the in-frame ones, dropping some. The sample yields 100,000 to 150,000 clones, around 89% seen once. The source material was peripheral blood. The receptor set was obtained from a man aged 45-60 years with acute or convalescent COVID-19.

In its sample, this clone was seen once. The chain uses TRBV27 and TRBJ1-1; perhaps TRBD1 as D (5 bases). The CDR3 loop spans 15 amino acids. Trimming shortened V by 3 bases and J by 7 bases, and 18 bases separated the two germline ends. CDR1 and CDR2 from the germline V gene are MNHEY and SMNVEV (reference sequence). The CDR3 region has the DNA TGTGCCAGCAGTTTGCGGGGCGCGATGGGGGTTGAAGCTTTCTTT. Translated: CASSLRGAMGVEAFF.

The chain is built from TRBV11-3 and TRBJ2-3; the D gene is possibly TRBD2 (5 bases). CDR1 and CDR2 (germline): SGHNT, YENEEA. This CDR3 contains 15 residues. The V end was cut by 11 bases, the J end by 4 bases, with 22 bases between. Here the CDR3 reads CAPRGQQSTSDTQYF. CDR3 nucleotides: TGTGCCCCCCGAGGGCAGCAATCCACATCAGATACGCAGTATTTT.

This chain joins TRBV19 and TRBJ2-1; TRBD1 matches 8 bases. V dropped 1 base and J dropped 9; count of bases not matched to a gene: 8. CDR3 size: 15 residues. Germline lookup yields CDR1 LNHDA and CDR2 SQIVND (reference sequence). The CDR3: CASSIAGTGSSEQFF. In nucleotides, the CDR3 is TGTGCCAGTAGTATAGCCGGGACAGGTAGCAGTGAGCAGTTCTTC. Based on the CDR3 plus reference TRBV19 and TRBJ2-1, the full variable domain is DGGITQSPKYLFRKEGQNVTLSCEQNLNHDAMYWYRQDPGQGLRLIYYSQIVNDFQKGDIAEGYSVSREKKESFPLTVTSAQKNPTAFYLCASSIAGTGSSEQFFGPGTRLTVL.

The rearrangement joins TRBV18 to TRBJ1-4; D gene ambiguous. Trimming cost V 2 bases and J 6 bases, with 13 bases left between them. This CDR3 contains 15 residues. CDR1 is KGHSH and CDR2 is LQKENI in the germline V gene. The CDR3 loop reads CASSPRRGDDEKLFF. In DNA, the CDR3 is TGTGCCAGCTCACCAAGGAGAGGAGACGATGAAAAACTGTTTTTT.

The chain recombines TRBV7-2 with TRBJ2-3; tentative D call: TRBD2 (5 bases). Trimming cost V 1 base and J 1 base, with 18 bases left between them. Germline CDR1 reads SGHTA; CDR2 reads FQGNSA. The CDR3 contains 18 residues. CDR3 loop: CASSLVRRLLVGTDTQYF. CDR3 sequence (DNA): TGTGCCAGCAGCTTAGTGCGGAGACTACTAGTGGGCACAGATACGCAGTATTTT.